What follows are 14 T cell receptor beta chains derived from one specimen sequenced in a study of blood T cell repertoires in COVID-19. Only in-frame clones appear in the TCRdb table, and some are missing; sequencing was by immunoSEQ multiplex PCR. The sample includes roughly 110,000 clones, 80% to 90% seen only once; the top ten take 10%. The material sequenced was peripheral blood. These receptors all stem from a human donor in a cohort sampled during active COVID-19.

DNA for the CDR3: TGTGCCAGCAGCTTAGTTGTAAGGAGGGCGGGGGTGGAAAACATTCAGTACTTC. Amino acids: CASSLVVRRAGVENIQYF. J is TRBJ2-4 and V is TRBV7-2; 7 nucleotides agree with TRBD2. Germline lookup yields CDR1 SGHTA and CDR2 FQGNSA. The CDR3 has 18 amino acids. Trimming took 1 base from V and 5 from J; bases not matched to a gene: 14.

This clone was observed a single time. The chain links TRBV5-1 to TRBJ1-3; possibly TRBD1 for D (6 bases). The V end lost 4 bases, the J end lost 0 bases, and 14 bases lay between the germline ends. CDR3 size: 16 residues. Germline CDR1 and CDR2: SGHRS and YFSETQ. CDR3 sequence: CASSRVTGTSGNTIYF. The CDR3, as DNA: TGCGCCAGCAGCCGAGTGACAGGCACCTCTGGAAACACCATATATTTT.

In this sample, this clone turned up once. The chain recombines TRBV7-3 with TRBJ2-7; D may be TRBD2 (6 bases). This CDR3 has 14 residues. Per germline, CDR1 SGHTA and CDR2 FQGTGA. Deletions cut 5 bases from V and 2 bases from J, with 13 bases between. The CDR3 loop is CASSRDFGAYEQYF. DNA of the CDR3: TGTGCCAGCAGCCGGGACTTTGGCGCCTACGAGCAGTACTTC. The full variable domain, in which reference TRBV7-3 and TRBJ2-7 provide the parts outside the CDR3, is GAGVSQTPSNKVTEKGKYVELRCDPISGHTALYWYRQSLGQGPEFLIYFQGTGAADDSGLPNDRFFAVRPEGSVSTLKIQRTERGDSAVYLCASSRDFGAYEQYFGPGTRLTVT.

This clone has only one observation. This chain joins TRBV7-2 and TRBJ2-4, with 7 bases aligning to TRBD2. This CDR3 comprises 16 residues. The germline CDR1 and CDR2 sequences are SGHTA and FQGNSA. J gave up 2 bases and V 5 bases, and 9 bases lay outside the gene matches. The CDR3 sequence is CASSGLVIGSKNIQYF. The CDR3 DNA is TGTGCCAGCAGCGGACTAGTTATCGGTTCCAAAAACATTCAGTACTTC.

The DNA for the CDR3 is TGTGCCAGCAGCTTCGCGCCCAAATCAGGCTACACCTTC. This translates into CASSFAPKSGYTF. The J gene is TRBJ1-2, the V gene TRBV7-2, with D unresolved. CDR3 size: 13 residues. V was trimmed by 3 bases and J by 8 bases, leaving 13 bases between them. Germline CDR1 SGHTA, CDR2 FQGNSA.

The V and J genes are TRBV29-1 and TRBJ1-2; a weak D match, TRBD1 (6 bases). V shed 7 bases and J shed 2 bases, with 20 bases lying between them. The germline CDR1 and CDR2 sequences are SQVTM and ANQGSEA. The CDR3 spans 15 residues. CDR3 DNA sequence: TGCAGCGCCCGGCGAGCGGGGGGCGAAAACTATGGCTACACCTTC. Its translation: CSARRAGGENYGYTF.

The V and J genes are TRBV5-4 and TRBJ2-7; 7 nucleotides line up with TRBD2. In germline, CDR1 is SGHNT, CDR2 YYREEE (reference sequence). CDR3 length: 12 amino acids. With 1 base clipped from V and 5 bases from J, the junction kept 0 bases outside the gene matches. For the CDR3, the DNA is TGTGCCAGCAGCTTGCTAGCGGACGAGCAGTACTTC. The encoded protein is CASSLLADEQYF.

CDR3 DNA: TGTGCCTGGAGCGGGGACAGAATGAACACTGAAGCTTTCTTT. Residues: CAWSGDRMNTEAFF. The chain recombines TRBV30 with TRBJ1-1, with 7 nucleotides matching TRBD1. Germline V lookup: CDR1 GTSNPN, CDR2 SVGIG (reference sequence). The CDR3 totals 14 residues. V shed 3 bases, J shed 0 bases, and the junction held 4 bases outside the gene matches.

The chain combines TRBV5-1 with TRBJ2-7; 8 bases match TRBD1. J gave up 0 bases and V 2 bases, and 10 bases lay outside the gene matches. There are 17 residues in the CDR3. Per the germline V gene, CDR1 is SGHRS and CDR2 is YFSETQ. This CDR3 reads CASSFGGTGANSYEQYF. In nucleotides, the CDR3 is TGCGCCAGCAGCTTTGGGGGGACAGGCGCTAACTCCTACGAGCAGTACTTC.

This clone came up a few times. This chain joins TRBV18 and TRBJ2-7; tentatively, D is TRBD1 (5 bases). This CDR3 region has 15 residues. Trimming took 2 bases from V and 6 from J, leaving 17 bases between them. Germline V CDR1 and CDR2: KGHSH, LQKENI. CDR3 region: CASSPAQGSGGEQYF. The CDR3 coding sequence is TGTGCCAGCTCACCAGCCCAGGGATCGGGCGGCGAGCAGTACTTC.

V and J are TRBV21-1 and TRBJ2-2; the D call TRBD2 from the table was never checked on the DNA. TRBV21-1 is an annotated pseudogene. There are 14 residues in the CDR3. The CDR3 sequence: CASKSRVVPGELFF. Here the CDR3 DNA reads TGTGCCAGCAAATCTAGAGTGGTTCCCGGGGAGCTGTTTTTT.

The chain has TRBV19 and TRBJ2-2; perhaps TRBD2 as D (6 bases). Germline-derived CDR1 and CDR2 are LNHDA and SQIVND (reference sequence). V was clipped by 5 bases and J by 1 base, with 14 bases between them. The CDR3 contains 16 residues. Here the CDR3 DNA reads TGTGCCAGTAGTTCCCTCCCGCGGGGGAACACCGGGGAGCTGTTTTTT. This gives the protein CASSSLPRGNTGELFF.

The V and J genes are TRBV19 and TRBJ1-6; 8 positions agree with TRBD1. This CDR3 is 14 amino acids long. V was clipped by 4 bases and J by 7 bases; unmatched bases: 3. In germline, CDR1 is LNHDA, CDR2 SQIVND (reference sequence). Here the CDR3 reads CASSKDRANSPLHF. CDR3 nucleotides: TGTGCCAGTAGTAAGGACAGGGCCAATTCACCCCTCCACTTT.

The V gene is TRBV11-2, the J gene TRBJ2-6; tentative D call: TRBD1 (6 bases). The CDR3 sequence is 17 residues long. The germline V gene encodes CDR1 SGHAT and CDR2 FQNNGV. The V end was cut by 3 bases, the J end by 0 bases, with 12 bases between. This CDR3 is CASSLGQGGSGANVLTF. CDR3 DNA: TGTGCCAGCAGCTTGGGACAAGGAGGCTCTGGGGCCAACGTCCTGACTTTC.